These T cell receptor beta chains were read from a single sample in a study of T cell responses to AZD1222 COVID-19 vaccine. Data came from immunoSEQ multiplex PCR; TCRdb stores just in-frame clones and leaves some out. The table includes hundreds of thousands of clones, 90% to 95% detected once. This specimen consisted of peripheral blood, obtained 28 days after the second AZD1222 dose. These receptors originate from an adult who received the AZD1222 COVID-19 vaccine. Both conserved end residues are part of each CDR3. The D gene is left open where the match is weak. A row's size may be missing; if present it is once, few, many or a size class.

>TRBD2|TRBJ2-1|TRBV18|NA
TGTGCCAGCTCACCGCCCGGGACTAGCGGCTCCTACAATGAGCAGTTCTTC
CASSPPGTSGSYNEQFF
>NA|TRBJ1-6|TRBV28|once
TGTGCCAGCAGTTTCGGGGCGCAGGTTTCACCCCTCCACTTT
CASSFGAQVSPLHF
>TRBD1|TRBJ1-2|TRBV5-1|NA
TGCGCCAGCAGTTCCGGGACAGGACCATCCGGTGGCTACACCTTC
CASSSGTGPSGGYTF
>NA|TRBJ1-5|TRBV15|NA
TGTGCCACCAGCAGAGGTGGGGGGGTTCAGCCCCAGCATTTT
CATSRGGGVQPQHF
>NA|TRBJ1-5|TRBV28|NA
TGTGCCAGCAGTAAGAGGCTTAGCAATCAGCCCCAGCATTTT
CASSKRLSNQPQHF
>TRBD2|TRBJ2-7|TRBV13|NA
TGTGCCAGCAGCCCCCAGCGGGGGTTCTCCTACGAGCAGTACTTC
CASSPQRGFSYEQYF
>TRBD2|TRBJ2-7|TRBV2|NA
TGTGCCAGCAGCCCGACTAGCGGGAGGGCCTACGAGCAGTACTTC
CASSPTSGRAYEQYF
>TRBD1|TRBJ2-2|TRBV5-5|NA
TGTGCCAGCAGCTTGGAGGGGGCCCAAAACACCGGGGAGCTGTTTTTT
CASSLEGAQNTGELFF
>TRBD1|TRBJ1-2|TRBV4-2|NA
TGTGCCAGCAGCCAAGGTATGGAGGGGGCTTATGGCTACACCTTC
CASSQGMEGAYGYTF
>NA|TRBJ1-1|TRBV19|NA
TGTGCCAGTACAAGGGCCCAGCATCTCATGAACACTGAAGCTTTCTTT
CASTRAQHLMNTEAFF
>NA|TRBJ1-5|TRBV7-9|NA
TGTGCCAGCAGCTTAGCGCCCGATTTGGGCAATCAGCCCCAGCATTTT
CASSLAPDLGNQPQHF
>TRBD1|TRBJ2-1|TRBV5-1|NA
TGCGCCAGCAGCTTGGACGGGACAGCTAGCTACAATGAGCAGTTCTTC
CASSLDGTASYNEQFF
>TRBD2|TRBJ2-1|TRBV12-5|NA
TGTGCTAGTGGTTTGTTTAGAGGGGACAGGCCGACTAGCGGGACGTTGGATGAGCAGTTCTTC
CASGLFRGDRPTSGTLDEQFF
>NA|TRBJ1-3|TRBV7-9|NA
TGTGCCAGCAGCGACGTCGGAACAACTGGAAACACCATATATTTT
CASSDVGTTGNTIYF
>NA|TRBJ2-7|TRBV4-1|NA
TGCGCCAGCAGCCAAGATCCAGCAGGGACGGGCAGCTACGAGCAGTACTTC
CASSQDPAGTGSYEQYF
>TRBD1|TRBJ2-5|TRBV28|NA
TGTGCCAGCAGGGGAACAGGGGGCGGAGAGACCCAGTACTTC
CASRGTGGGETQYF
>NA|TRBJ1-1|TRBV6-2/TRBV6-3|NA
TGTGCCAGCAGCCGGAACACTGAAGCTTTCTTT
CASSRNTEAFF